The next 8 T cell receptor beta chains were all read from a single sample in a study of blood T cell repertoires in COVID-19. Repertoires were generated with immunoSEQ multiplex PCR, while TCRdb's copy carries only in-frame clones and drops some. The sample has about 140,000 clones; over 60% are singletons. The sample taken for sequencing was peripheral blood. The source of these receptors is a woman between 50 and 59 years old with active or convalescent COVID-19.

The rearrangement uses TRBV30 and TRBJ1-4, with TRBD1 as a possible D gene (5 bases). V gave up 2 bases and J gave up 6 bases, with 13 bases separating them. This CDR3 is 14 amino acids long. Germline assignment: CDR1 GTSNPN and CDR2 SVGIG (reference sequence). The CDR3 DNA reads TGTGCCTGGAGTACGCCAGGGTTTGATGAAAAACTGTTTTTT. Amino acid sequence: CAWSTPGFDEKLFF.

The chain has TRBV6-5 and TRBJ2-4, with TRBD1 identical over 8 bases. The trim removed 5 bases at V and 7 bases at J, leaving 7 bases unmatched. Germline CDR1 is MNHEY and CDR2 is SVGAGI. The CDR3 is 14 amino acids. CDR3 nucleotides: TGTGCCAGCAGTAGACAGGGGTCCCGGAACATTCAGTACTTC. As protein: CASSRQGSRNIQYF.

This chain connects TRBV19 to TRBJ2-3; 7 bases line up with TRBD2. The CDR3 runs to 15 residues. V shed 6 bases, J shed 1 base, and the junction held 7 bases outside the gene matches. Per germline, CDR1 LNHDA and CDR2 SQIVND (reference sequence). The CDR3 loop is CASSSVRGGTDTQYF. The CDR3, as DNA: TGTGCCAGTAGCTCCGTTCGGGGGGGCACAGATACGCAGTATTTT.

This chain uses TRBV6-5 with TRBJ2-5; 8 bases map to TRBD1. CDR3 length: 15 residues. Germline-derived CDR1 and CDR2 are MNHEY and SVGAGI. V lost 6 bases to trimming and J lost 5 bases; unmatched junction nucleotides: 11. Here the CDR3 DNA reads TGTGCCAGCAGGAGGACAGGGCTGACGTTTGAGACCCAGTACTTC. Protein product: CASRRTGLTFETQYF.

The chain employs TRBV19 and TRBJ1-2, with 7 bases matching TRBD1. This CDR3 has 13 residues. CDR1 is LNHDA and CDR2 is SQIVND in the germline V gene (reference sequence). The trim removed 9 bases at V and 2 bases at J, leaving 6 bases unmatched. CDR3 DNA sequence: TGTGCCAGCCAACGACAGGGCAACTATGGCTACACCTTC. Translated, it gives CASQRQGNYGYTF.

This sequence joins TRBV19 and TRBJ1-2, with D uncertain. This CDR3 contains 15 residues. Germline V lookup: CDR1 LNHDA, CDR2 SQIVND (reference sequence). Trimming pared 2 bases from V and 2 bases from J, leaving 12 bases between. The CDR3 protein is CASSISVRLNYGYTF. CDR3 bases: TGTGCCAGTAGTATAAGTGTTAGACTGAACTATGGCTACACCTTC. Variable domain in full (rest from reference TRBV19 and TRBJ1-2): DGGITQSPKYLFRKEGQNVTLSCEQNLNHDAMYWYRQDPGQGLRLIYYSQIVNDFQKGDIAEGYSVSREKKESFPLTVTSAQKNPTAFYLCASSISVRLNYGYTFGSGTRLTVV.

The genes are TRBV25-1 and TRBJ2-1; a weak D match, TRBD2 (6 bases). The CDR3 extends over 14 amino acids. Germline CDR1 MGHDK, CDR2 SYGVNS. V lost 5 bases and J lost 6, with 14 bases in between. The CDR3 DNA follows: TGTGCCAGCAGTTTACCGGGACTTTTCAATGAGCAGTTCTTC. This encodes CASSLPGLFNEQFF.

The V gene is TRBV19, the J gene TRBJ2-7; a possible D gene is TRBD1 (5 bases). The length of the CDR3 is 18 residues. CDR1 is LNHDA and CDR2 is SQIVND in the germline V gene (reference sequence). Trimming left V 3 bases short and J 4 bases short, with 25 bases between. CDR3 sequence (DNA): TGTGCCAGTAGTATCGGTTCCGCAGGTCGCGCTGGGGCATACGAGCAGTACTTC. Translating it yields CASSIGSAGRAGAYEQYF.